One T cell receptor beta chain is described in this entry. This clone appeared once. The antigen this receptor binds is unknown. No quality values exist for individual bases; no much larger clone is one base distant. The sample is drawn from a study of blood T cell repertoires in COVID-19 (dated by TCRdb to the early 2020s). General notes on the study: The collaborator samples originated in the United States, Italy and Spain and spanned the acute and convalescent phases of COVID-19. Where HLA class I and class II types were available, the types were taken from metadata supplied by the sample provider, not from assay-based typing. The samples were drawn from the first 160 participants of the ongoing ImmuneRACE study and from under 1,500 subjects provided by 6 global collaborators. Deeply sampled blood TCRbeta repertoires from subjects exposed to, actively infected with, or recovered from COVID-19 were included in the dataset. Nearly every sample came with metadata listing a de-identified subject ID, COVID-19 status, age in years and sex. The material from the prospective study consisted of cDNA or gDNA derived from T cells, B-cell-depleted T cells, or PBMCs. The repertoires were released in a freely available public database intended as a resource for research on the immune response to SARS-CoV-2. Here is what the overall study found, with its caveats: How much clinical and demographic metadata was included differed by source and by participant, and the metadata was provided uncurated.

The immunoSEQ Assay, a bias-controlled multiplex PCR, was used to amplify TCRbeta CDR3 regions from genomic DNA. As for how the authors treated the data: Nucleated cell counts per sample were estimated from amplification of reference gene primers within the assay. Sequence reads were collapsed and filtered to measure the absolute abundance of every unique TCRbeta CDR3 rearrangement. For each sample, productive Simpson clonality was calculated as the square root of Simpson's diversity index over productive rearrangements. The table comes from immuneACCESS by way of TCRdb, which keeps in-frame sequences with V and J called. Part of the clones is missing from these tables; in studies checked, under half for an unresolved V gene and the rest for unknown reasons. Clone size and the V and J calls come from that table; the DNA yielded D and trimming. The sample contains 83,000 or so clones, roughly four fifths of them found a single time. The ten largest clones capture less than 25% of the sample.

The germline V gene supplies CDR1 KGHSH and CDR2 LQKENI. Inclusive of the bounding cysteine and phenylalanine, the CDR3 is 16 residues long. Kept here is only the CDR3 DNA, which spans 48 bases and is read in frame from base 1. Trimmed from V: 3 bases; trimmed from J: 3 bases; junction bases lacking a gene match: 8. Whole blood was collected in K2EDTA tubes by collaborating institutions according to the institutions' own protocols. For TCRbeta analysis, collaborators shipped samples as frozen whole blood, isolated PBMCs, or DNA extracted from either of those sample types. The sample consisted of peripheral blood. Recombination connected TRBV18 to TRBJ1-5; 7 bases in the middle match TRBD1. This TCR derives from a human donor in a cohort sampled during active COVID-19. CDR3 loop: CASSPSRDSLNQPQHF. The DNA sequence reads TGTGCCAGCTCACCGAGCCGGGACAGCCTCAATCAGCCCCAGCATTTT.